These 23 T cell receptor beta chains were sequenced from one sample in a study of T cells after yellow fever vaccination. TCRdb independently ran MiXCR on the 5' RACE reads; one entry per CDR3 protein. The data hold about 350,000 distinct CDR3 sequences, with approximately 12% observed a single time. This specimen consisted of CD4+ T cells sorted from PBMCs, obtained 15 days after the yellow fever booster vaccination. The origin of the receptors is a man aged 18-30 years who received the YFV17D yellow fever vaccine.

The chain carries TRBV7-8 and TRBJ2-2, with D maybe TRBD1 (6 bases). V lost 5 bases and J 8 bases, leaving 15 bases between the germline ends. The CDR3 is 14 residues long. CDR1 and CDR2 from the germline V gene are SGHVS and FQNEAQ. CDR3 sequence reads: CASSRNTGSGELFF. CDR3 nucleotide sequence: TGTGCCAGCAGCCGAAATACAGGGTCGGGGGAGCTGTTTTTT.

On this clonotype itself: Its ends do not fully match the called genes, so a read error is possible. This chain links TRBV7-7 with TRBJ2-5, with D possibly matching TRBD1 (6 bases). The germline V gene has CDR1 SSHAT and CDR2 FNYEAQ (reference sequence). This CDR3 spans 14 amino acids. CDR3 in amino acids: CASSLRGVGETQYF. The CDR3 DNA reads as TGTGCTAGCAGTCTCAGGGGTGTGGGAGAGACCCAGTACTTC.

CDR3 bases: TGTGCCAGCAGTTTATCCCGGGGGGTGCACGAGCAGTACTTC. Amino acid sequence: CASSLSRGVHEQYF. The V gene is TRBV27, the J gene TRBJ2-7, with TRBD2 matching 7 bases. The CDR3 sequence is 14 residues long. The J segment lost 5 bases and the V segment lost 0 bases, leaving 4 bases of the junction unmatched. The germline V gene encodes CDR1 MNHEY and CDR2 SMNVEV (reference sequence).

This clonotype was counted a few times. The chain combines TRBV7-9 with TRBJ2-3, with D hard to call. CDR1 is SEHNR, CDR2 FQNEAQ, per germline (reference sequence). The CDR3 is made up of 15 amino acids. V was trimmed by 0 bases and J by 6 bases, leaving 13 bases between them. CDR3 in DNA: TGTGCCAGCAGCTTAGCGGAGTCAGACTCCGATACGCAGTATTTT. It encodes CASSLAESDSDTQYF.

There are a few counts of this clonotype. The chain links TRBV7-2 to TRBJ2-6, with 8 bases identical to TRBD2. The J segment lost 10 bases and the V segment lost 4 bases, leaving 6 bases of the junction unmatched. The CDR3 contains 14 residues. Per the germline V gene, CDR1 is SGHTA and CDR2 is FQGNSA. CDR3 region: CASSSAGGWNVLTF. The CDR3 DNA follows: TGTGCCAGCAGCTCCGCGGGGGGTTGGAACGTCCTGACTTTC.

The chain is built from TRBV5-8 and TRBJ2-2; no definite D call. The length of the CDR3 is 16 residues. Trimming removed 1 base from V and 0 bases from J, with 10 bases in between. Germline lookup yields CDR1 SGHTS and CDR2 YDEGEE. In nucleotides, the CDR3 is TGTGCCAGCAGCTTGACAGACACCCCGAACACCGGGGAGCTGTTTTTT. It specifies CASSLTDTPNTGELFF.

This clonotype occurred a few times. CDR3 loop: CASSRGGSTEAFF. The CDR3 bases are TGTGCCAGCAGCCGCGGCGGGAGCACTGAAGCTTTCTTT. This chain uses TRBV7-2 with TRBJ1-1; D ambiguous. CDR1 SGHTA and CDR2 FQGNSA come from the germline V gene. Deletions cut 5 bases from V and 4 bases from J, with 11 bases between. The CDR3 totals 13 residues. The entire variable domain, with the rest obtained from reference TRBV7-2 and TRBJ1-1, is as follows: GAGVSQSPSNKVTEKGKDVELRCDPISGHTALYWYRQSLGQGLEFLIYFQGNSAPDKSGLPSDRFSAERTGGSVSTLTIQRTQQEDSAVYLCASSRGGSTEAFFGQGTRLTVV.

This rearrangement joins TRBV7-6 to TRBJ2-7, with D possibly TRBD2 on 5 matching bases. V was clipped by 5 bases and J by 7 bases, with 27 bases between them. Germline V gives CDR1 SGHVS, CDR2 FNYEAQ. The length of the CDR3 is 17 residues. The CDR3 nucleotides are TGTGCCAGCAGCCCGGAACCCGGGAACCTACTACAAGATGAGCAGTACGTC. Protein product: CASSPEPGNLLQDEQYV.

J is TRBJ1-5 and V is TRBV4-2; 8 bases are shared with TRBD1. The CDR3 totals 15 residues. Germline loops: CDR1 LGHNA, CDR2 YNFKEQ. With V trimmed by 0 bases and J by 7 bases, 5 bases remained unmatched. The CDR3 DNA sequence: TGTGCCAGCAGCCAAGATACAGGGGGGGAACAGCCCCAGCATTTT. Translation gives CASSQDTGGEQPQHF.

The chain combines TRBV25-1 with TRBJ2-5, with 7 positions matching TRBD1. V shed 3 bases, J shed 1 base, and the junction held 2 bases outside the gene matches. The germline V gene encodes CDR1 MGHDK and CDR2 SYGVNS. The CDR3 consists of 14 residues. CDR3 nucleotides: TGTGCCAGCAGTGACGGGACAGTCCAAGAGACCCAGTACTTC. Translation gives CASSDGTVQETQYF.

The chain combines TRBV29-1 with TRBJ1-2, with D possibly matching TRBD1 (5 bases). Germline assignment: CDR1 SQVTM and CDR2 ANQGSEA. Trimming took 1 base from V and 4 from J, leaving 10 bases between them. The CDR3 sequence is 13 residues long. The CDR3 sequence: CSVEGGAGYGYTF. Here the CDR3 DNA reads TGCAGCGTTGAAGGGGGCGCAGGCTATGGCTACACCTTC.

This clonotype was counted ten times or more. This chain joins TRBV7-2 and TRBJ1-1; D is unresolved. V dropped 2 bases and J dropped 1 base, with 8 bases sitting between them. This CDR3 region has 14 residues. Germline loops: CDR1 SGHTA, CDR2 FQGNSA. The CDR3 reads CASSLSRWNTEAFF. CDR3 nucleotides: TGTGCCAGCAGCTTATCCAGATGGAACACTGAAGCTTTCTTT.

This clonotype was detected only a few times. The CDR3 coding sequence is TGTGCCAGCAGCCCCGATTGGGTCGGGGAGCTGTTTTTT. Translated, it gives CASSPDWVGELFF. The chain recombines TRBV3-1 with TRBJ2-2; D remains unclear. The CDR3 is 13 amino acids. Germline loops: CDR1 LGHDT, CDR2 YNNKEL (reference sequence). Trimming left V 4 bases short and J 7 bases short, with 10 bases between.

This clonotype was detected a few times. CDR3 residues: CASSYGQGGGETQYF. The CDR3 nucleotides read TGTGCCAGCAGCTACGGACAGGGAGGGGGAGAGACCCAGTACTTC. This chain uses TRBV7-9 with TRBJ2-5; weak D call: TRBD1 (8 bases). Trimming took 4 bases from V and 4 from J, leaving 16 bases between them. CDR1 and CDR2 (germline): SEHNR, FQNEAQ (reference sequence). There are 15 residues in the CDR3.

This clonotype was counted ten times or more. The chain uses TRBV4-3 and TRBJ1-1, with D tentatively TRBD1 (5 bases). This CDR3 is 13 amino acids long. The germline gives CDR1 LGHNA, CDR2 YSLEER. With 2 bases removed from V and 7 bases from J, the gap between germline ends came to 11 bases. The CDR3 loop reads CASSQTRGFEAFF. The CDR3 DNA follows: TGCGCCAGCAGCCAAACGCGGGGGTTTGAAGCTTTCTTT.

In its sample, this clonotype was seen a few times. The rearrangement joins TRBV6-5 to TRBJ2-3; TRBD2 agrees at 7 bases. CDR1 and CDR2 (germline): MNHEY, SVGAGI. V was pared by 2 bases and J by 0 bases, with 5 bases of the junction left unmatched. The CDR3 runs to 16 residues. In nucleotides, the CDR3 is TGTGCCAGCAGTTACAATGGGCGGGGGAGCACAGATACGCAGTATTTT. It yields the protein CASSYNGRGSTDTQYF.

The V gene is TRBV9, the J gene TRBJ1-2; no firm D call. V was cut by 1 base and J by 10 bases, with 17 bases left in between. The CDR3 loop spans 14 amino acids. The germline V gene has CDR1 SGDLS and CDR2 YYNGEE. CDR3 nucleotides: TGTGCCAGCAGCGTAATGTCGGTTGCAAGTTTCTACACCTTC. Amino acids: CASSVMSVASFYTF.

This clonotype has a handful of counts. This chain joins TRBV28 and TRBJ1-2, with unresolved D. The V gene's germline CDR1 is MDHEN and CDR2 SYDVKM. The CDR3 has 16 residues. Trimming took 2 bases from V and 0 from J, leaving 13 bases between them. CDR3 protein: CASSLTLGSPNYGYTF. As DNA, the CDR3 is TGTGCCAGCAGTTTAACGTTGGGGTCCCCTAACTATGGCTACACCTTC.

This chain links TRBV29-1 with TRBJ1-2; D gene ambiguous. CDR3 length: 12 residues. Germline CDR1 and CDR2: SQVTM and ANQGSEA. Trimming took 4 bases from V and 2 from J, leaving 8 bases between them. CDR3 bases: TGCAGCGTTGTAACAGCCAACTATGGCTACACCTTC. This encodes CSVVTANYGYTF.

The chain uses TRBV6-5 and TRBJ2-1, with 7 nucleotides matching TRBD1. CDR3 length: 13 amino acids. Trimming cost V 7 bases and J 4 bases; bases outside gene matches: 4. CDR1 MNHEY and CDR2 SVGAGI come from the germline V gene. CDR3: CASTPGGYNEQFF. The CDR3 nucleotides are TGTGCCAGCACCCCAGGGGGATACAATGAGCAGTTCTTC.

Ten or more counts support this clonotype. The chain uses TRBV20-1 and TRBJ2-6; D not resolved. Per the germline V gene, CDR1 is DFQATT and CDR2 is SNEGSKA (reference sequence). This CDR3 contains 14 residues. V was cut by 5 bases and J by 0 bases, with 8 bases left in between. The CDR3 loop reads CSAPLSSGANVLTF. In DNA, the CDR3 is TGCAGTGCTCCCTTAAGCTCTGGGGCCAACGTCCTGACTTTC.

The chain combines TRBV6-1 with TRBJ1-1; D unclear. Trimming took off 0 bases at V and 0 bases at J, with 2 bases between the two ends. The CDR3 spans 13 residues. CDR1 and CDR2 (germline): MNHNS, SASEGT. The CDR3 here is CASSEALNTEAFF. The CDR3 DNA reads TGTGCCAGCAGTGAAGCGTTGAACACTGAAGCTTTCTTT.

V and J are TRBV7-9 and TRBJ1-1; the D gene is possibly TRBD1 (6 bases). The CDR3 is 13 residues long. Germline CDR1 is SEHNR and CDR2 is FQNEAQ (reference sequence). With 1 base removed from V and 7 bases from J, the gap between germline ends came to 10 bases. CDR3 protein: CASSLDGGGEAFF. The CDR3 region has the DNA TGTGCCAGCAGCTTAGATGGAGGGGGTGAAGCTTTCTTT.